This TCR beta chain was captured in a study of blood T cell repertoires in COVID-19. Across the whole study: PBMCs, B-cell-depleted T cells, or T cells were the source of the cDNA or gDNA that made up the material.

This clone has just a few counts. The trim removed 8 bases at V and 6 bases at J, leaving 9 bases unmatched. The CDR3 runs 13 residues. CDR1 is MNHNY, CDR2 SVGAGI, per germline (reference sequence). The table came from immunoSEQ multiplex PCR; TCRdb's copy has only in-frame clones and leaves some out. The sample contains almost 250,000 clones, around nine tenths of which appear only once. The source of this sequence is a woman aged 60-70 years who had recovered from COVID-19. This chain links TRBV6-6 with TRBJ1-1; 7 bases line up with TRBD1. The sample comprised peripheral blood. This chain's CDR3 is CASATGADSEAFF. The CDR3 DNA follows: TGTGCCAGCGCCACAGGGGCCGACTCTGAAGCTTTCTTT.